This T cell receptor (beta chain) was profiled in a study of T cells in Graves' hyperthyroidism and ophthalmopathy. Using RNA transcripts as the source, TCR beta CDR3 regions were amplified. First-round RT-PCR targeting the TCR CDR3 was performed with the HTBI primer set. TCRdb fed the multiplex PCR reads into MiXCR, producing one record per CDR3 protein. The sample has about 350,000 distinct CDR3 sequences; around 13% are singletons. This CDR3 has 14 amino acids. V was shortened by 0 bases and J by 4 bases, with 8 bases between the two germline ends. Germline-derived CDR1 and CDR2 are LGHNA and YNFKEQ.

The sequence derives from a woman aged 25-40 years with Graves' hyperthyroidism. The chain has TRBV4-2 and TRBJ2-3, with TRBD2 as a possible D gene (6 bases). Input material: blood. CDR3 sequence (DNA): TGTGCCAGCAGCCAAGAGTGGGGGGCAGATACGCAGTATTTT. Translated: CASSQEWGADTQYF.